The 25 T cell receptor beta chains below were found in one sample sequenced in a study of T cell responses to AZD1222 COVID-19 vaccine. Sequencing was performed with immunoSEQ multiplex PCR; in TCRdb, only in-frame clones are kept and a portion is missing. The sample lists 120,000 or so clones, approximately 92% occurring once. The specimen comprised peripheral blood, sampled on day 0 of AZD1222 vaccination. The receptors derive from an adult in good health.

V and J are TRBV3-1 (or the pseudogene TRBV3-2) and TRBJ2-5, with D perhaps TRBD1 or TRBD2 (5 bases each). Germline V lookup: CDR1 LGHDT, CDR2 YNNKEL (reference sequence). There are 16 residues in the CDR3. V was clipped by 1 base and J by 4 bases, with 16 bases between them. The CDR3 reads CASSQGLGGSGETQYF. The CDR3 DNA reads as TGTGCCAGCAGCCAAGGTCTTGGGGGATCTGGAGAGACCCAGTACTTC.

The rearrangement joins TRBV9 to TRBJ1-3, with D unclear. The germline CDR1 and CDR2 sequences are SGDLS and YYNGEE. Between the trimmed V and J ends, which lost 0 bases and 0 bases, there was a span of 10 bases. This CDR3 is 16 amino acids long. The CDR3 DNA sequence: TGTGCCAGCAGCGTAGTGGCGGACCCCTCTGGAAACACCATATATTTT. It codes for CASSVVADPSGNTIYF.

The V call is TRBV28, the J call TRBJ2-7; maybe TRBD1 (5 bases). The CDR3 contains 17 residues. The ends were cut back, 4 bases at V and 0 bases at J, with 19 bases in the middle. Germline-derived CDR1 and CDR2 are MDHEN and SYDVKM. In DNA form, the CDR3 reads TGTGCCAGCAGTTACCAGGACATATCCAAGCTCTCCTACGAGCAGTACTTC. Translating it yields CASSYQDISKLSYEQYF.

The CDR3 protein is CASDPLATDTQYF. The CDR3 DNA reads TGTGCCAGCGATCCACTAGCCACAGATACGCAGTATTTT. The chain couples TRBV2 to TRBJ2-3; a possible D gene is TRBD2 (6 bases). The V gene's germline CDR1 is SNHLY and CDR2 FYNNEI. This CDR3 is 13 amino acids long. V was clipped by 8 bases and J by 2 bases, with 11 bases between them.

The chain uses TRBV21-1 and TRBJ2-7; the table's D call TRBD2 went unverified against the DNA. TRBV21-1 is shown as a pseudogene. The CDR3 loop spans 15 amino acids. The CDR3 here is CASSPLSRITYEQYF. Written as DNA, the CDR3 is TGTGCCAGCAGCCCACTATCCCGCATCACCTACGAGCAGTACTTC.

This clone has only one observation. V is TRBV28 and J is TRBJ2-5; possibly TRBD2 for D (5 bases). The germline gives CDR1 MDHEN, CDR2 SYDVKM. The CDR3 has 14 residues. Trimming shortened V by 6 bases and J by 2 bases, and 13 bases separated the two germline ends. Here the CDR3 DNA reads TGTGCCAGCAGCTCCCCGGGGATGCAAGAGACCCAGTACTTC. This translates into CASSSPGMQETQYF.

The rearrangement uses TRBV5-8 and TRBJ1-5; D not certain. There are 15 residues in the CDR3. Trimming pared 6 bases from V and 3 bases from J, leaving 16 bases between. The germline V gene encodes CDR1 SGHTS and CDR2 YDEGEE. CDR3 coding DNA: TGTGCCAGCACCCGTAGGTCAGGCCTCAATCAGCCCCAGCATTTT. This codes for CASTRRSGLNQPQHF. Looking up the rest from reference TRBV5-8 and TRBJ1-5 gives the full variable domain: EAGVTQSPTHLIKTRGQQATLRCSPISGHTSVYWYQQALGLGLQFLLWYDEGEERNRGNFPPRFSGRQFPNYSSELNVNALELEDSALYLCASTRRSGLNQPQHFGDGTRLSIL.

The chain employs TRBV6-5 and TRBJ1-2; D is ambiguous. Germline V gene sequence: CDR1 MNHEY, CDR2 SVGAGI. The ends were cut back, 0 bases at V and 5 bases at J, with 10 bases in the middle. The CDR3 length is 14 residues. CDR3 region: CASSYSVQEYGYTF. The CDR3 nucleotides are TGTGCCAGCAGTTACTCGGTCCAGGAATATGGCTACACCTTC.

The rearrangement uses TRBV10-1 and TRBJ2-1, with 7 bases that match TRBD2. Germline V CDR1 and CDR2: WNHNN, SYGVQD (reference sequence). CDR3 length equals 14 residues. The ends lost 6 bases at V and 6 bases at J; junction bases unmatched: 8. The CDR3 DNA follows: TGCGCCAGCAGCGAAAGCGGGGCGGTCAATGAGCAGTTCTTC. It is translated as CASSESGAVNEQFF.

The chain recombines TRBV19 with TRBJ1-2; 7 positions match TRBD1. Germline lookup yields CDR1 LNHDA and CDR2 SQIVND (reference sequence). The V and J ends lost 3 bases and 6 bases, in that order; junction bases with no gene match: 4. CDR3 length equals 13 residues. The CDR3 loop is CASSITGADGYTF. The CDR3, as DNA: TGTGCCAGTAGTATTACAGGGGCCGATGGCTACACCTTC.

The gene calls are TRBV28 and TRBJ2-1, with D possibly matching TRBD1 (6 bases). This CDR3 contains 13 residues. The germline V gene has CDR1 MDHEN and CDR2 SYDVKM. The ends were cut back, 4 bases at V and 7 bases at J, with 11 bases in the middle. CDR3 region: CASSYRVGNEQFF. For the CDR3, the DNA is TGTGCCAGCAGTTACAGGGTAGGAAATGAGCAGTTCTTC.

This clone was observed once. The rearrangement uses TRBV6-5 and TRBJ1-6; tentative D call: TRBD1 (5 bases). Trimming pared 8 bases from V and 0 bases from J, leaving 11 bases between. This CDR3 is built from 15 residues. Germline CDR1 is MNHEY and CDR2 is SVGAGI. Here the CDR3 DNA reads TGTGCCAGCTTCGGGGGGAGCTCCTATAATTCACCCCTCCACTTT. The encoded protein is CASFGGSSYNSPLHF.

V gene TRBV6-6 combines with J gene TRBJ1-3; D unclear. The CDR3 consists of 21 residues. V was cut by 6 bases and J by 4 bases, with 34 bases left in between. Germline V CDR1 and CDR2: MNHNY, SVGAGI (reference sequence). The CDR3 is CASSRFKNWAELGSSGNTIYF. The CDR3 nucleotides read TGTGCCAGCAGCCGTTTCAAAAACTGGGCTGAGTTGGGGTCCTCGGGAAACACCATATATTTT.

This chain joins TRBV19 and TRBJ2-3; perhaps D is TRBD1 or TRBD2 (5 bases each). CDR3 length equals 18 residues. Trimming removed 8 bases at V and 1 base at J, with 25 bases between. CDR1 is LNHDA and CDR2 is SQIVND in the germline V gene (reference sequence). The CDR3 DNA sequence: TGTGCCAGTGAAGGGCCGGGACCTAAGACGGTGGGCACAGATACGCAGTATTTT. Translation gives CASEGPGPKTVGTDTQYF.

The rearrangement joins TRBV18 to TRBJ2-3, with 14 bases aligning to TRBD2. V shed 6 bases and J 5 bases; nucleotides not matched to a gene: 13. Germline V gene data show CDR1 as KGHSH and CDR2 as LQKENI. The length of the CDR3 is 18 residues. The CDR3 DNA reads TGTGCCAGCTCGCCCAACATTCCGGGACTAGCGGGAGAAGATACGCAGTATTTT. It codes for CASSPNIPGLAGEDTQYF. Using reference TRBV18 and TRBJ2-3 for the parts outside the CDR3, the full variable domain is NAGVMQNPRHLVRRRGQEARLRCSPMKGHSHVYWYRQLPEEGLKFMVYLQKENIIDESGMPKERFSAEFPKEGPSILRIQQVVRGDSAAYFCASSPNIPGLAGEDTQYFGPGTRLTVL.

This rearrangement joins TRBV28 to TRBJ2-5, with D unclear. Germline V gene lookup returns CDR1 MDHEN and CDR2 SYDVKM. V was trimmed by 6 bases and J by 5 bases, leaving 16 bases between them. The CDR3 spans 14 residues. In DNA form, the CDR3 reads TGTGCCAGCAGGAATCGGAGTTTCCGCGAGACCCAGTACTTC. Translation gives CASRNRSFRETQYF.

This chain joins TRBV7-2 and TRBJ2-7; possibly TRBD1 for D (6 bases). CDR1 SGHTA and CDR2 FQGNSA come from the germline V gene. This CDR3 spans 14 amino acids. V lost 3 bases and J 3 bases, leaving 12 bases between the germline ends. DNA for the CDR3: TGTGCCAGCAGCTTTGGACAGAGTTACTACGAGCAGTACTTC. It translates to CASSFGQSYYEQYF.

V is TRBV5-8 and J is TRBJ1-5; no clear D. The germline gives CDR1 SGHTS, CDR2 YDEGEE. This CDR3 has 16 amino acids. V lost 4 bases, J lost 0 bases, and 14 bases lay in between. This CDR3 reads CASSPGEITSNQPQHF. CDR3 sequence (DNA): TGTGCCAGCAGCCCTGGGGAGATTACTAGCAATCAGCCCCAGCATTTT.

In nucleotides, the CDR3 is TGTGCCAGCAGCGGACAGGTTGCAACTAATGAAAAACTGTTTTTT. Translation: CASSGQVATNEKLFF. The chain carries TRBV7-2 and TRBJ1-4; TRBD1 matches 7 bases. Germline CDR1 is SGHTA and CDR2 is FQGNSA. CDR3 length equals 15 residues. J was trimmed by 0 bases and V by 5 bases; bases with no gene match: 3.

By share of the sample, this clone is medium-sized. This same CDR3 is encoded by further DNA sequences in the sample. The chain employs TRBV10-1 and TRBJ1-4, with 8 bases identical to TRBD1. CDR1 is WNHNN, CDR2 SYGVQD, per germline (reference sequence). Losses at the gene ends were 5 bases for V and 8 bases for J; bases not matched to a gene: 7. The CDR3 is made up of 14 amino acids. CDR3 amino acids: CASSSDREGEKLFF. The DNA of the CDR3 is TGCGCCAGCAGTTCGGACAGGGAAGGAGAAAAACTGTTTTTT.

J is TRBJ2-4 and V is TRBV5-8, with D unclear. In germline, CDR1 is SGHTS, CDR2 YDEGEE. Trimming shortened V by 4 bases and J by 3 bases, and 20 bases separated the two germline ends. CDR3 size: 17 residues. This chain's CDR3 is CASSTYTGSMVKNIQYF. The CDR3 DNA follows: TGTGCCAGCAGCACCTACACCGGGTCGATGGTCAAAAACATTCAGTACTTC. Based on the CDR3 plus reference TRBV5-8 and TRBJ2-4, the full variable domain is EAGVTQSPTHLIKTRGQQATLRCSPISGHTSVYWYQQALGLGLQFLLWYDEGEERNRGNFPPRFSGRQFPNYSSELNVNALELEDSALYLCASSTYTGSMVKNIQYFGAGTRLSVL.

CDR3 in amino acids: CASSPDYGQETQYF. The CDR3 nucleotides read TGCGCCAGCAGCCCGGACTACGGTCAAGAGACCCAGTACTTC. The rearrangement links TRBV4-3 to TRBJ2-5; possibly TRBD2 for D (6 bases). Germline V gene lookup returns CDR1 LGHNA and CDR2 YSLEER. This CDR3 has 14 amino acids. V was pared by 4 bases and J by 2 bases, with 11 bases between.

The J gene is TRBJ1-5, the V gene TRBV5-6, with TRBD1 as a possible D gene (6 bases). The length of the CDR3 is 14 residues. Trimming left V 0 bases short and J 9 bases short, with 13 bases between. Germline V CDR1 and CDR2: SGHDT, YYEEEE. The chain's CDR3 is CASSLDGGLGPQHF. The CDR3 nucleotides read TGTGCCAGCAGCTTGGATGGGGGCCTAGGGCCCCAGCATTTT. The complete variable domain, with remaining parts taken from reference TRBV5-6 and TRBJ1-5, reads DAGVTQSPTHLIKTRGQQVTLRCSPKSGHDTVSWYQQALGQGPQFIFQYYEEEERQRGNFPDRFSGHQFPNYSSELNVNALLLGDSALYLCASSLDGGLGPQHFGDGTRLSIL.

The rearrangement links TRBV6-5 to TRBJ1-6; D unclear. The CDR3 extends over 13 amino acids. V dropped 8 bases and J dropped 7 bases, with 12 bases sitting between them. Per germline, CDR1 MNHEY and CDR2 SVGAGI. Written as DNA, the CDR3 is TGTGCCAGCTCCCCGGTGGGGAATTCACCCCTCCACTTT. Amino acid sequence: CASSPVGNSPLHF.

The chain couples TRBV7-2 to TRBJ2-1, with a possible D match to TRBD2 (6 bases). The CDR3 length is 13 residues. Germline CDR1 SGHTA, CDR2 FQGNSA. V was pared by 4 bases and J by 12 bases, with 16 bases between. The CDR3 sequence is CASSSNGTPRQFF. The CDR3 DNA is TGTGCCAGCAGCTCCAACGGGACTCCGAGGCAGTTCTTC.